Listed here are 16 T cell receptor beta chains from one sample, sequenced in a study of T cell responses to AZD1222 COVID-19 vaccine. Some clones are missing from TCRdb's copy, which holds only in-frame ones; the method was immunoSEQ multiplex PCR. Altogether roughly 140,000 clones are present, 94% being singletons, with the ten largest covering about 1.3%. The sequencing used peripheral blood, collected on day 0 of AZD1222 vaccination. The receptors stem from an adult in good health.

V usage is TRBV11-2 and J usage is TRBJ1-2; possibly TRBD1 for D (6 bases). Germline CDR1 and CDR2: SGHAT and FQNNGV. Deletions cut 0 bases from V and 8 bases from J, with 13 bases between. The CDR3 is 14 amino acids. The CDR3 sequence is CASSLDLTGTGYTF. The CDR3 nucleotides are TGTGCCAGCAGCTTAGATCTAACAGGGACCGGCTACACCTTC.

The chain combines TRBV19 with TRBJ2-2, with 7 nucleotides matching TRBD2. Trimming at V came to 7 bases and at J to 2 bases, leaving 7 bases not matched to a gene. Germline CDR1 reads LNHDA; CDR2 reads SQIVND (reference sequence). This CDR3 region has 15 residues. The CDR3 spells CASNTGGHNTGELFF. Here the CDR3 DNA reads TGTGCCAGTAACACGGGAGGTCATAACACCGGGGAGCTGTTTTTT.

V and J are TRBV12-3 or TRBV12-4 and TRBJ1-6; D ambiguous. The CDR3 covers 12 residues. The V gene lost 3 bases and the J gene lost 8 bases, with 5 bases spanning the gap. The CDR3 DNA reads TGTGCCAGCAGTTTTCAGGATTCACCCCTCCACTTT. Amino acid sequence: CASSFQDSPLHF.

The chain combines TRBV11-2 with TRBJ1-1; 10 positions match TRBD1. The J segment lost 5 bases and the V segment lost 1 base, leaving 1 base of the junction unmatched. The CDR3 has 14 residues. CDR1 SGHAT and CDR2 FQNNGV come from the germline V gene. The CDR3 protein is CASSLGGQGTEAFF. The CDR3 DNA sequence: TGTGCCAGCAGCTTAGGGGGACAGGGGACTGAAGCTTTCTTT.

The chain joins TRBV5-6 to TRBJ1-2; no clear D gene. Trimming took off 1 base at V and 2 bases at J, with 9 bases between the two ends. The CDR3 loop spans 14 amino acids. Germline-derived CDR1 and CDR2 are SGHDT and YYEEEE. The CDR3 DNA follows: TGTGCCAGCAGCTTGAATATCAAAAACTATGGCTACACCTTC. It translates to CASSLNIKNYGYTF.

The chain is built from TRBV6-4 and TRBJ2-3; 10 bases fit TRBD2. CDR1 and CDR2 from the germline V gene are MRHNA and SNTAGT. This CDR3 is 15 amino acids long. V dropped 4 bases and J dropped 2; count of bases not matched to a gene: 3. CDR3 sequence: CASSVTSGTTDTQYF. The CDR3 DNA sequence: TGTGCCAGCAGTGTCACTAGCGGGACCACAGATACGCAGTATTTT.

DNA of the CDR3: TGTGCCAGCAGCCCGTTGATTGAAGAGGCCGGGGAGCTGTTTTTT. Encoded protein: CASSPLIEEAGELFF. V usage is TRBV11-3 and J usage is TRBJ2-2, with no clear D. The CDR3 runs to 15 residues. Looked up from germline, CDR1 is SGHNT and CDR2 is YENEEA. Trimming took off 5 bases at V and 6 bases at J, with 16 bases between the two ends.

The rearrangement links TRBV28 to TRBJ1-1; the match to TRBD1 covers 8 bases. Germline V gives CDR1 MDHEN, CDR2 SYDVKM. CDR3 length equals 14 residues. The ends lost 6 bases at V and 4 bases at J; junction bases unmatched: 7. CDR3 region: CASSPGQGPTEAFF. The DNA for the CDR3 is TGTGCCAGCAGCCCTGGACAGGGACCCACTGAAGCTTTCTTT. Looking up the rest from reference TRBV28 and TRBJ1-1 gives the full variable domain: DVKVTQSSRYLVKRTGEKVFLECVQDMDHENMFWYRQDPGLGLRLIYFSYDVKMKEKGDIPEGYSVSREKKERFSLILESASTNQTSMYLCASSPGQGPTEAFFGQGTRLTVV.

The rearrangement links TRBV6-2 or TRBV6-3 to TRBJ1-3; D call uncertain. There are 15 residues in the CDR3. Germline V gene sequence: CDR1 MNHEY, CDR2 SVGEGT. V lost 6 bases to trimming and J lost 0 bases, with 12 bases between them. This CDR3 is CASSRAESSGNTIYF. The CDR3 DNA is TGTGCCAGCAGCCGCGCGGAGAGCTCTGGAAACACCATATATTTT.

The V gene is TRBV19, the J gene TRBJ2-2; maybe TRBD1 (5 bases). In germline, CDR1 is LNHDA, CDR2 SQIVND (reference sequence). Trimming took off 3 bases at V and 0 bases at J, with 11 bases between the two ends. The CDR3 has 16 residues. The CDR3 DNA reads as TGTGCCAGTAGTATGTGGACAACTCCGAACACCGGGGAGCTGTTTTTT. Amino acids: CASSMWTTPNTGELFF. The full variable domain, with the rest looked up from reference TRBV19 and TRBJ2-2, is DGGITQSPKYLFRKEGQNVTLSCEQNLNHDAMYWYRQDPGQGLRLIYYSQIVNDFQKGDIAEGYSVSREKKESFPLTVTSAQKNPTAFYLCASSMWTTPNTGELFFGEGSRLTVL.

J is TRBJ1-2 and V is TRBV3-1 (or the pseudogene TRBV3-2); possibly TRBD1 for D (5 bases). The germline V gene encodes CDR1 LGHDT and CDR2 YNNKEL (reference sequence). V was cut by 0 bases and J by 5 bases, with 13 bases left in between. This CDR3 spans 15 amino acids. CDR3 sequence: CASSQDHRGGYGYTF. The CDR3, as DNA: TGTGCCAGCAGCCAAGATCATAGGGGCGGGTATGGCTACACCTTC.

This clone came up once. Its ends do not fully match the called genes, so a read error is possible. CDR3 coding DNA: TGTGCCAGCAGCCCCCGGGACCCCCCAGATTTC. Protein: CASSPRDPPDF. The rearrangement links TRBV11-2 to TRBJ1-2; TRBD1 might be the D (5 bases). The CDR3 sequence is 11 residues long. The V gene's germline CDR1 is SGHAT and CDR2 FQNNGV.

Here the CDR3 DNA reads TGTGCCAGCAGTGAAGGTGAAGCGACAGATACGCAGTATTTT. It is translated as CASSEGEATDTQYF. The gene calls are TRBV6-4 and TRBJ2-3; D call uncertain. Germline CDR1 MRHNA, CDR2 SNTAGT. The CDR3 length is 14 residues. Trimming cost V 3 bases and J 3 bases, with 10 bases left between them.

J is TRBJ1-2 and V is TRBV29-1, with D hard to call. The CDR3 spans 14 residues. Trimming cost V 3 bases and J 5 bases, with 16 bases left between them. Germline V gene lookup returns CDR1 SQVTM and CDR2 ANQGSEA. The CDR3 coding sequence is TGCAGCGTTGAGACCGTTGCTATGGGGTATGGCTACACCTTC. Residues: CSVETVAMGYGYTF.

The chain is built from TRBV18 and TRBJ1-1; D possibly corresponds to TRBD1 (5 bases). V was shortened by 8 bases and J by 2 bases, with 15 bases between the two germline ends. CDR1 and CDR2 (germline): KGHSH, LQKENI. The CDR3 consists of 14 residues. The CDR3, as DNA: TGTGCCAGCAACCCCGTGGGGGGAAACACTGAAGCTTTCTTT. Its protein product is CASNPVGGNTEAFF.

The genes are TRBV7-9 and TRBJ1-1; D is ambiguous. This CDR3 contains 16 residues. V was cut by 6 bases and J by 0 bases, with 17 bases left in between. Germline lookup yields CDR1 SEHNR and CDR2 FQNEAQ (reference sequence). CDR3 sequence (DNA): TGTGCCAGCAGACCCCGGGCAGATCCCATGAACACTGAAGCTTTCTTT. Encoded protein: CASRPRADPMNTEAFF.